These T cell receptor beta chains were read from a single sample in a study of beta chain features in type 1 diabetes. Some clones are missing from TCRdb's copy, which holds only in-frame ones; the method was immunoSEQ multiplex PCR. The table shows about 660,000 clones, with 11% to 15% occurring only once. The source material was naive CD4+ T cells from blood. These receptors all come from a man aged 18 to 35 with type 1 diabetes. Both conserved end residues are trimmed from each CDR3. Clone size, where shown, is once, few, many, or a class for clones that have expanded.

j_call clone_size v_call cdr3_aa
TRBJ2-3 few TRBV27 ASSLTSGVTY
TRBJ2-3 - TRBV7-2 ASSYGVGTDTQY
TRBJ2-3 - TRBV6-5 ASSPPGTDTQY
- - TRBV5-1 ASSLTWDEQY
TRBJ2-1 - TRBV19 ASSVWGLAGQRSYNEQF
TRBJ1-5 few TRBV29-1 SVEGGTGKTSNQPQH
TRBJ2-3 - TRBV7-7 ASSPLAVSTDTQY
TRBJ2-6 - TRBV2 ASSDFGSSGANVLT
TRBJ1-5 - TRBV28 ASSRQGSNQPQH
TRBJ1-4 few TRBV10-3 AISETREKLF
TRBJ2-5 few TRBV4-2 ASSQYSGGETQY
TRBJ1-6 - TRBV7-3 ASSSGTGYNSPLH
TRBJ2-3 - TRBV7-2 ASSPTSGRADTQY
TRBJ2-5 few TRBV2 ASRALRQSQETQY
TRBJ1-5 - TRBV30 AWTMGNQPQH
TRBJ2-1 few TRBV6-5 ASSHRGNEQF
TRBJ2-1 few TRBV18 ASSPPAGIRGNEQF